This TCR beta chain was profiled in a study of CD8 T cells in Susac syndrome. V dropped 5 bases and J dropped 7 bases, with 11 bases sitting between them. The V gene's germline CDR1 is SGHTA and CDR2 FQGNSA. CDR3 length equals 13 residues. The study sequenced TCR beta in blood CD8+ and CD4+ T cells. The CD8+ and CD4+ T cells were isolated magnetically using a negative isolation approach, whereas the TEMRA cells were enriched by FACS. Random hexamers primed reverse transcription of about 0.5 to 1 ug RNA. The CDR3 of TCR beta was amplified by immunoSEQ multiplex PCR across 54 Vbeta and 13 Jbeta. TCRdb ran MiXCR on the immunoSEQ multiplex PCR reads and lists one entry per CDR3 protein. This sample has 150,000 to 200,000 distinct CDR3 sequences, with approximately 94% found just once.

This chain links TRBV7-2 with TRBJ2-2; TRBD2 might be the D (5 bases). The source of this sequence is a human donor with multiple sclerosis. The sample was CD4+ T cells from PBMCs. CDR3 sequence (DNA): TGTGCCAGCAGCGGGAGACCGGGCGGGGAGCTGTTTTTT. Translated, it gives CASSGRPGGELFF.